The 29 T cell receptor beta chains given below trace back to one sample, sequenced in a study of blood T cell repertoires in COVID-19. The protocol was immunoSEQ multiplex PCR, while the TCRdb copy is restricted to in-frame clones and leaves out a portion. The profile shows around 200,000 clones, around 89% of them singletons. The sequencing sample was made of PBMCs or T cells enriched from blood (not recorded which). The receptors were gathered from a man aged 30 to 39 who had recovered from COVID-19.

The CDR3 reads CASSYTGGSRGYTF. DNA for the CDR3: TGTGCCAGCAGTTATACAGGGGGGAGTCGAGGCTACACCTTC. The chain employs TRBV6-5 and TRBJ1-2; the match to TRBD1 covers 8 bases. This CDR3 has 14 residues. The J segment lost 8 bases and the V segment lost 3 bases, leaving 8 bases of the junction unmatched. Germline V gives CDR1 MNHEY, CDR2 SVGAGI.

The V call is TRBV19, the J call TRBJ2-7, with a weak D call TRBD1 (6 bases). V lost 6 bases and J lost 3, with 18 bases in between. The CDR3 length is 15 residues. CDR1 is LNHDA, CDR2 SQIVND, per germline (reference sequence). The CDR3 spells CASSSTGTRNYEQYF. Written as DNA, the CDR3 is TGTGCCAGTAGCTCCACCGGGACAAGGAACTACGAGCAGTACTTC.

CDR3 amino acids: CSVLSITGELFF. In DNA form, the CDR3 reads TGCAGCGTTCTAAGTATCACCGGGGAGCTGTTTTTT. This chain links TRBV29-1 with TRBJ2-2; D gene ambiguous. This CDR3 spans 12 amino acids. Deletions cut 5 bases from V and 4 bases from J, with 8 bases between. CDR1 is SQVTM and CDR2 is ANQGSEA in the germline V gene.

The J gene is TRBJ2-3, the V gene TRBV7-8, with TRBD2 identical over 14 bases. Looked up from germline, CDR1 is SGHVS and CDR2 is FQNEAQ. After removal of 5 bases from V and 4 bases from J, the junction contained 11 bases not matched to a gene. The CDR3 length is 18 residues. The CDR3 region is CASSPTRLAGGPADTQYF. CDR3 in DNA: TGTGCCAGCAGCCCGACAAGACTAGCGGGAGGGCCCGCAGATACGCAGTATTTT.

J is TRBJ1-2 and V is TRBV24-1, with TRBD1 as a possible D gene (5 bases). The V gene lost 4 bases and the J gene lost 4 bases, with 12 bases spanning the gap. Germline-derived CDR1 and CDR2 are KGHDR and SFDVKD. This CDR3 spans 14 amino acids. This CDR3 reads CATSDADTIYGYTF. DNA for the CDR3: TGTGCCACCAGTGACGCGGACACTATCTATGGCTACACCTTC.

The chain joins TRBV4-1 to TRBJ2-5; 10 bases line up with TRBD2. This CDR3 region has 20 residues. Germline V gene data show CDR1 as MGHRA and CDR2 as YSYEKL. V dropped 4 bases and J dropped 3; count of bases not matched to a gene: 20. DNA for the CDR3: TGCGCCAGCAGCCCTACCAGACTAGCGGGTCCTATGGGGGGGAAAGAGACCCAGTACTTC. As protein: CASSPTRLAGPMGGKETQYF.

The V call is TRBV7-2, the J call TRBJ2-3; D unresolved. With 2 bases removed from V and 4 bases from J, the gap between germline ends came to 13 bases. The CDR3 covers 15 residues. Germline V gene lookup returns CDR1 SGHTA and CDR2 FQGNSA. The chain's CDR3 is CASSLKPSRADTQYF. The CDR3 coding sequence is TGTGCCAGCAGCTTAAAACCCTCCCGGGCAGATACGCAGTATTTT.

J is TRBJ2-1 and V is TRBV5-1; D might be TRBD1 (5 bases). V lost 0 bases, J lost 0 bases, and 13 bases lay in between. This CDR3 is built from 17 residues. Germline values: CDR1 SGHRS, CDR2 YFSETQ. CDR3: CASSLAQGLSSYNEQFF. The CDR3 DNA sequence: TGCGCCAGCAGCTTGGCCCAGGGTTTAAGCTCCTACAATGAGCAGTTCTTC.

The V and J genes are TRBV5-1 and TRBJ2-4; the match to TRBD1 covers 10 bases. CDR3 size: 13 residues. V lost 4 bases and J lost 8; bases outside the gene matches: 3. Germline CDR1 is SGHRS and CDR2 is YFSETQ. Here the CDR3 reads CASSLDRGDIQYF. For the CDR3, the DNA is TGCGCCAGCAGCCTGGACAGGGGGGACATTCAGTACTTC.

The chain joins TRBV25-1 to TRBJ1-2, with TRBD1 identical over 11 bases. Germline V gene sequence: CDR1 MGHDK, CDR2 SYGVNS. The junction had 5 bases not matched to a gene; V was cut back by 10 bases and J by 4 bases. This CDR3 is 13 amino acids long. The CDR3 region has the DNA TGTGCCACCTACGGGACAGGGGGCTATGGCTACACCTTC. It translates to CATYGTGGYGYTF.

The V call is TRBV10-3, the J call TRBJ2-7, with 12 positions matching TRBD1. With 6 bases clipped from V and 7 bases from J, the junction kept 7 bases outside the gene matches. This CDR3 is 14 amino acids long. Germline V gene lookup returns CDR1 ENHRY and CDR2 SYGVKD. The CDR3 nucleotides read TGTGCCATCAGCAAGGGACAGGGGGCTGGGGAGCAGTACTTC. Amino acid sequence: CAISKGQGAGEQYF.

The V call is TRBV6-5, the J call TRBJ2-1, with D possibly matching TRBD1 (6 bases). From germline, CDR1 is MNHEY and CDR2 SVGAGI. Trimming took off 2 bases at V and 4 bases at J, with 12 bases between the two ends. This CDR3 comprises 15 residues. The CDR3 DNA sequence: TGTGCCAGCAGTTACAACCCGGACAGATACAATGAGCAGTTCTTC. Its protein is CASSYNPDRYNEQFF.

The CDR3 DNA follows: TGTGCCAGCTCACCACGTGCAGCGGGAGCCTACAATGAGCAGTTCTTC. It yields the protein CASSPRAAGAYNEQFF. The chain carries TRBV18 and TRBJ2-1, with 8 bases matching TRBD2. The CDR3 is 16 residues long. Germline lookup yields CDR1 KGHSH and CDR2 LQKENI. The J segment lost 2 bases and the V segment lost 1 base, leaving 4 bases of the junction unmatched.

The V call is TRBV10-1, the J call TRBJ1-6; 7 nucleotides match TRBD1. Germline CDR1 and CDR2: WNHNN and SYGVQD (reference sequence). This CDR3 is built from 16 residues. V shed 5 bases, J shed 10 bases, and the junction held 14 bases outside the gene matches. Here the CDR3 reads CASSKTGSESRSPLHF. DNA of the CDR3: TGCGCCAGCAGTAAGACAGGGTCGGAGTCAAGGTCACCCCTCCACTTT.

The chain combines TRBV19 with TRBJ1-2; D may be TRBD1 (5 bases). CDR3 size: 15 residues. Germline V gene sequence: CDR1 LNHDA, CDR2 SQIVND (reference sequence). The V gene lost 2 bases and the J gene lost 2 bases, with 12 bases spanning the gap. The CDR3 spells CASSIPGGWNYGYTF. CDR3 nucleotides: TGTGCCAGTAGTATACCGGGGGGGTGGAACTATGGCTACACCTTC.

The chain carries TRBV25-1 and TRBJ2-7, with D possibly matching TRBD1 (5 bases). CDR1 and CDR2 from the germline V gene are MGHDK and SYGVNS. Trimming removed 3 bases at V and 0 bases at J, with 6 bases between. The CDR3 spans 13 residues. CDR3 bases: TGTGCCAGCAGTGAGGACAACTCCTACGAGCAGTACTTC. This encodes CASSEDNSYEQYF.

CDR3 sequence (DNA): TGTGCCAGCAGCTATATCCGGGGCTACGAGCAGTACTTC. Translated: CASSYIRGYEQYF. The V call is TRBV5-6, the J call TRBJ2-7; TRBD2 is a possible D gene (5 bases). V lost 3 bases, J lost 3 bases, and 10 bases lay in between. Germline V gives CDR1 SGHDT, CDR2 YYEEEE. This CDR3 spans 13 amino acids.

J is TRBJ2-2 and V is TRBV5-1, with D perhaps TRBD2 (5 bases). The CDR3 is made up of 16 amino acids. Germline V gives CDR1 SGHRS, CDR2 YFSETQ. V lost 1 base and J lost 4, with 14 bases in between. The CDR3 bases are TGCGCCAGCAGCTTGCGACCGACGGGAAGCACCGGGGAGCTGTTTTTT. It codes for CASSLRPTGSTGELFF.

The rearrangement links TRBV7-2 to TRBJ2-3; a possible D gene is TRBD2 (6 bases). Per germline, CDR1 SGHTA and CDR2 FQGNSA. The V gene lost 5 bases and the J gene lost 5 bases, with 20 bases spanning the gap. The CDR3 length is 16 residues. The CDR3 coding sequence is TGTGCCAGCAGCCCCCCGGGACTGGGGGTGATAGATACGCAGTATTTT. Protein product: CASSPPGLGVIDTQYF.

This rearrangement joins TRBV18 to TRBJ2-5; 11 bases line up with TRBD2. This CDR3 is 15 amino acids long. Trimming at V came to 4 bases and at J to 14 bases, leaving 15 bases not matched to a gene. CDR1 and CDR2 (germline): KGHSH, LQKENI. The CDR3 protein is CASSRTTSGSALDYF. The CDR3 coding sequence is TGTGCCAGCTCACGCACTACTAGCGGGAGCGCGCTCGACTACTTC.

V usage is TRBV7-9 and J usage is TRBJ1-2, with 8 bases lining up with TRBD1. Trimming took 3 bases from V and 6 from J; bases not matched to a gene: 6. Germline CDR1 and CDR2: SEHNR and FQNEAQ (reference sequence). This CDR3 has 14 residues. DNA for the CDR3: TGTGCCAGCAGCTTCGGTGACAGGGGCGATGGCTACACCTTC. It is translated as CASSFGDRGDGYTF.

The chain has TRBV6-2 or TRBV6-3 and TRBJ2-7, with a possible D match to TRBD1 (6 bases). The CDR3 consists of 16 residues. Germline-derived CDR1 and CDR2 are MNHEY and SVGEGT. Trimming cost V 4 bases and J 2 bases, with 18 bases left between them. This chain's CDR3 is CASSFGPGGDPYEQYF. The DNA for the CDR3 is TGTGCCAGCAGTTTCGGTCCTGGGGGCGATCCCTACGAGCAGTACTTC.

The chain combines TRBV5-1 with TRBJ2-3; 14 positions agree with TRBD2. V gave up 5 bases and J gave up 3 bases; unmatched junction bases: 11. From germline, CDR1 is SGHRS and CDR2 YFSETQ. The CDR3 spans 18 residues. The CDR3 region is CASRYRLAGGLQTDTQYF. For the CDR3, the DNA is TGCGCCAGCAGATACCGACTAGCGGGGGGGCTACAGACAGATACGCAGTATTTT.

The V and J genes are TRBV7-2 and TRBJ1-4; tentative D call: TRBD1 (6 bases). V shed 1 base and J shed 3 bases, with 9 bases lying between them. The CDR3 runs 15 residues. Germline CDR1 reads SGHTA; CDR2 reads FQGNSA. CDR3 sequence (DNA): TGTGCCAGCAGCTTAGGTGGGGGCCCTAATGAAAAACTGTTTTTT. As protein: CASSLGGGPNEKLFF. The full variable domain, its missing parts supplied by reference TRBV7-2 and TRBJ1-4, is GAGVSQSPSNKVTEKGKDVELRCDPISGHTALYWYRQSLGQGLEFLIYFQGNSAPDKSGLPSDRFSAERTGGSVSTLTIQRTQQEDSAVYLCASSLGGGPNEKLFFGSGTQLSVL.

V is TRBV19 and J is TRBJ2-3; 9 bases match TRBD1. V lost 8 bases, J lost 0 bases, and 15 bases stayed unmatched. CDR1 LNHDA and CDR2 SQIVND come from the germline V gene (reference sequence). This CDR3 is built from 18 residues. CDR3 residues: CASRGQGVTRLSTDTQYF. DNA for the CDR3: TGTGCCAGTCGGGGACAGGGAGTTACGCGACTCAGCACAGATACGCAGTATTTT.

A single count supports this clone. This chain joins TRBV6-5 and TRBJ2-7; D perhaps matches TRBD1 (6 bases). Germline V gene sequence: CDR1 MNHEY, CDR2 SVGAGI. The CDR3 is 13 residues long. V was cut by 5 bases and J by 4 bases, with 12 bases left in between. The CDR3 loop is CASSKRTDYEQYF. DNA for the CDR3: TGTGCCAGCAGTAAACGGACAGATTACGAGCAGTACTTC.

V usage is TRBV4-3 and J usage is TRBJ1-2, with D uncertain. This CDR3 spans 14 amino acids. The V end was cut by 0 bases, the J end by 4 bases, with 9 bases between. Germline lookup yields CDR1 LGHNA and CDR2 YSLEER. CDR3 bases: TGCGCCAGCAGCCAAGATATCTCCAGCTATGGCTACACCTTC. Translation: CASSQDISSYGYTF.

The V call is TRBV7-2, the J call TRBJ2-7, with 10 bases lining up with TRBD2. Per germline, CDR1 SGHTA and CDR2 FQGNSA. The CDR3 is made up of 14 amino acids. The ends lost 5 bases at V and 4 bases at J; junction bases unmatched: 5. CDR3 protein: CASSPSGSRYEQYF. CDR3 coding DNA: TGTGCCAGCAGCCCTAGCGGGAGTCGATACGAGCAGTACTTC.

The CDR3, as DNA: TGTGCCAGCAGCTTAGTGGAACTAGCGGGCCGCTACAATGAGCAGTTCTTC. Translated: CASSLVELAGRYNEQFF. V gene TRBV7-2 combines with J gene TRBJ2-1; TRBD2 agrees at 9 bases. Germline V gives CDR1 SGHTA, CDR2 FQGNSA. This CDR3 comprises 17 residues. V lost 1 base to trimming and J lost 3 bases; unmatched junction nucleotides: 7.